The rows below give T cell receptor beta chains drawn from one sample of a study of T cell changes during pregnancy in multiple sclerosis. Data came from immunoSEQ multiplex PCR; TCRdb stores just in-frame clones and leaves some out. Seen here are 70,000 to 80,000 clones, around 94% observed once, and the top ten hold 0.5% to 0.65%. The sequencing used peripheral blood, collected in the third trimester of pregnancy. Receptor source: a female donor with multiple sclerosis, enrolled in a pregnancy study. Both conserved end residues are part of each CDR3. Each record gives: J gene, D gene, V gene, clone size, CDR3 protein, CDR3 DNA. D genes are given only for firm matches. Clone size appears in some rows only: once, few, many, or a class for an expanded clone.

j_call: TRBJ2-1
d_call: TRBD2
v_call: TRBV10-3
clone_size: .
cdr3_aa: CAISTGTSGGFSNEQFF
cdr3_nt: TGTGCCATCAGCACCGGGACTAGCGGGGGATTTAGTAATGAGCAGTTCTTC

j_call: TRBJ2-1
d_call: .
v_call: TRBV19
clone_size: .
cdr3_aa: CASSVLAPNNEQFF
cdr3_nt: TGTGCCAGTAGTGTCCTAGCACCAAACAATGAGCAGTTCTTC

j_call: TRBJ1-3
d_call: .
v_call: TRBV7-3
clone_size: .
cdr3_aa: CASSLGGGPDSGNTIYF
cdr3_nt: TGTGCCAGCAGCTTAGGGGGGGGCCCCGACTCTGGAAACACCATATATTTT

j_call: TRBJ2-3
d_call: .
v_call: TRBV7-9
clone_size: once
cdr3_aa: CASLVSSITDTQYF
cdr3_nt: TGTGCCAGTTTGGTGTCTAGCATCACAGATACGCAGTATTTT

j_call: TRBJ2-3
d_call: TRBD2
v_call: TRBV7-3
clone_size: once
cdr3_aa: CASSLKASGGHTDTQYF
cdr3_nt: TGTGCCAGCAGCTTAAAAGCTAGCGGGGGGCACACAGATACGCAGTATTTT

j_call: TRBJ1-2
d_call: .
v_call: TRBV14
clone_size: .
cdr3_aa: CASSQEAGRYGYTF
cdr3_nt: TGTGCCAGCAGCCAAGAAGCAGGGCGCTATGGCTACACCTTC

j_call: TRBJ2-3
d_call: TRBD2
v_call: TRBV9
clone_size: .
cdr3_aa: CASSLRSGGGTDTQYF
cdr3_nt: TGTGCCAGCAGCCTCCGTAGCGGGGGGGGGACAGATACGCAGTATTTT

j_call: TRBJ2-7
d_call: .
v_call: TRBV7-9
clone_size: .
cdr3_aa: CASSLSFKPGYEQYF
cdr3_nt: TGTGCCAGCAGCTTAAGCTTCAAACCGGGCTACGAGCAGTACTTC

j_call: TRBJ2-2
d_call: .
v_call: TRBV10-3
clone_size: .
cdr3_aa: CATGGATNTGELFF
cdr3_nt: TGTGCCACTGGTGGGGCCACGAACACCGGGGAGCTGTTTTTT

j_call: TRBJ2-3
d_call: TRBD2
v_call: TRBV27
clone_size: .
cdr3_aa: CASSPSGGPGNTQYF
cdr3_nt: TGTGCCAGCAGCCCTAGCGGGGGGCCCGGCAATACGCAGTATTTT

j_call: TRBJ1-1
d_call: .
v_call: TRBV19
clone_size: .
cdr3_aa: CASSLVGIMNTEAFF
cdr3_nt: TGTGCCAGTAGTTTGGTTGGCATCATGAACACTGAAGCTTTCTTT

j_call: TRBJ2-7
d_call: TRBD1
v_call: TRBV7-9
clone_size: .
cdr3_aa: CASSFTGTGNEQYF
cdr3_nt: TGTGCCAGCAGCTTCACCGGGACAGGGAACGAGCAGTACTTC

j_call: TRBJ2-7
d_call: TRBD2
v_call: TRBV19
clone_size: once
cdr3_aa: CASSNPGLAGSEQYF
cdr3_nt: TGTGCCAGTTCCAACCCCGGACTAGCGGGGAGCGAGCAGTACTTC

j_call: TRBJ1-2
d_call: .
v_call: TRBV30
clone_size: .
cdr3_aa: CAWSWDTPNYGYTF
cdr3_nt: TGTGCCTGGAGCTGGGACACACCTAACTATGGCTACACCTTC

j_call: TRBJ1-6
d_call: TRBD1
v_call: TRBV18
clone_size: .
cdr3_aa: CASSQNRQGTYSPLHF
cdr3_nt: TGTGCCAGCTCACAGAACCGACAGGGAACATATTCACCCCTCCACTTT

j_call: TRBJ2-3
d_call: TRBD1
v_call: TRBV7-2
clone_size: once
cdr3_aa: CASSSRTGRADTQYF
cdr3_nt: TGTGCCAGCAGCTCCCGGACAGGGAGAGCAGATACGCAGTATTTT

j_call: TRBJ2-7
d_call: .
v_call: TRBV18
clone_size: .
cdr3_aa: CASSPRQSRTPNEQYF
cdr3_nt: TGTGCCAGCTCACCACGACAATCCCGAACTCCTAACGAGCAGTACTTC

j_call: TRBJ2-6
d_call: .
v_call: TRBV4-3
clone_size: once
cdr3_aa: CASSQETLPISGANVLTF
cdr3_nt: TGCGCCAGCAGCCAAGAAACCCTACCCATCTCTGGGGCCAACGTCCTGACTTTC

j_call: TRBJ2-5
d_call: TRBD2
v_call: TRBV18
clone_size: .
cdr3_aa: CASSPTSPKTQYF
cdr3_nt: TGTGCCAGCTCACCGACTAGCCCGAAGACCCAGTACTTC

j_call: TRBJ2-7
d_call: TRBD2
v_call: TRBV7-2
clone_size: .
cdr3_aa: CASSPSETSGLYEQYF
cdr3_nt: TGTGCCAGCAGCCCTTCTGAGACTAGCGGGCTTTACGAGCAGTACTTC

j_call: TRBJ2-5
d_call: .
v_call: TRBV5-1
clone_size: .
cdr3_aa: CASKVRGGVQETQYF
cdr3_nt: TGCGCCAGCAAAGTCAGAGGGGGGGTCCAAGAGACCCAGTACTTC

j_call: TRBJ1-2
d_call: .
v_call: TRBV10-3
clone_size: .
cdr3_aa: CAISDLRGGADYGYTF
cdr3_nt: TGTGCCATCAGTGACCTAAGAGGGGGGGCCGACTATGGCTACACCTTC

j_call: TRBJ2-1
d_call: TRBD1
v_call: TRBV11-2
clone_size: .
cdr3_aa: CASSLLRGQNYNEQFF
cdr3_nt: TGTGCCAGCAGCTTATTACGGGGACAGAACTACAATGAGCAGTTCTTC

j_call: TRBJ1-5
d_call: TRBD1
v_call: TRBV27
clone_size: .
cdr3_aa: CASSHGQGDQPQHF
cdr3_nt: TGTGCCAGCAGTCACGGACAGGGAGATCAGCCCCAGCATTTT

j_call: TRBJ2-5
d_call: .
v_call: TRBV5-4
clone_size: .
cdr3_aa: CASSLRSHVQETQYF
cdr3_nt: TGTGCCAGCAGCTTGAGGAGCCACGTACAAGAGACCCAGTACTTC

j_call: TRBJ1-1
d_call: TRBD1
v_call: TRBV6-6
clone_size: .
cdr3_aa: CAGQGDTEAFF
cdr3_nt: TGTGCCGGACAGGGAGACACTGAAGCTTTCTTT

j_call: TRBJ1-1
d_call: .
v_call: TRBV15
clone_size: .
cdr3_aa: CATSRVGFAGKAFF
cdr3_nt: TGTGCCACCAGCAGAGTTGGGTTTGCAGGGAAAGCTTTCTTT

j_call: TRBJ2-1
d_call: TRBD1
v_call: TRBV9
clone_size: .
cdr3_aa: CASSVRDRSYNEQFF
cdr3_nt: TGTGCCAGCAGCGTTAGGGACAGGTCGTACAATGAGCAGTTCTTC

j_call: TRBJ2-2
d_call: .
v_call: TRBV7-8
clone_size: .
cdr3_aa: CASSLALGTFGDTGELFF
cdr3_nt: TGTGCCAGCAGCTTAGCGCTGGGGACTTTCGGGGACACCGGGGAGCTGTTTTTT

j_call: TRBJ1-1
d_call: TRBD1
v_call: TRBV7-8
clone_size: .
cdr3_aa: CASSPTEMTGPFF
cdr3_nt: TGTGCCAGCAGCCCCACCGAAATGACAGGGCCTTTCTTT

j_call: TRBJ1-1
d_call: TRBD1
v_call: TRBV6-1
clone_size: .
cdr3_aa: CASSEATGRGTEAFF
cdr3_nt: TGTGCCAGCAGTGAAGCGACAGGGAGAGGAACTGAAGCTTTCTTT

j_call: TRBJ2-2
d_call: TRBD1
v_call: TRBV5-4
clone_size: .
cdr3_aa: CASSLTGGDTGELFF
cdr3_nt: TGTGCCAGCAGCCTGACAGGGGGTGACACCGGGGAGCTGTTTTTT

j_call: TRBJ1-2
d_call: .
v_call: TRBV7-6
clone_size: .
cdr3_aa: CASSGAGGSYGYTF
cdr3_nt: TGTGCCAGCAGTGGAGCGGGAGGAAGCTATGGCTACACCTTC

j_call: TRBJ2-3
d_call: .
v_call: TRBV5-4
clone_size: .
cdr3_aa: CASSLGQSTDTQYF
cdr3_nt: TGTGCCAGCAGCTTGGGTCAGAGCACAGATACGCAGTATTTT

j_call: TRBJ1-1
d_call: .
v_call: TRBV29-1
clone_size: once
cdr3_aa: CSVEDFGQLGDTEAFF
cdr3_nt: TGCAGCGTTGAAGATTTTGGACAGCTGGGGGACACTGAAGCTTTCTTT

j_call: TRBJ1-2
d_call: TRBD1
v_call: TRBV7-3
clone_size: .
cdr3_aa: CASSPTGGDLPNGYTF
cdr3_nt: TGTGCCAGCAGCCCGACAGGGGGCGACCTCCCGAATGGCTACACCTTC

j_call: TRBJ1-6
d_call: TRBD1
v_call: TRBV2
clone_size: .
cdr3_aa: CASSNQDTGTGASPLHF
cdr3_nt: TGTGCCAGCAGTAATCAAGACACCGGGACAGGGGCGTCACCCCTCCACTTT

j_call: TRBJ2-7
d_call: .
v_call: TRBV4-2
clone_size: .
cdr3_aa: CASSLATGVAYEQYF
cdr3_nt: TGTGCCAGCAGCCTGGCCACGGGAGTTGCCTACGAGCAGTACTTC

j_call: TRBJ2-7
d_call: .
v_call: TRBV27
clone_size: .
cdr3_aa: CASRRDFTEQYF
cdr3_nt: TGTGCCAGCAGGCGCGACTTCACCGAGCAGTACTTC

j_call: TRBJ2-6
d_call: TRBD2
v_call: TRBV6-1
clone_size: many
cdr3_aa: CASSERGGSGANVLTF
cdr3_nt: TGTGCCAGCAGTGAACGGGGGGGCTCTGGGGCCAACGTCCTGACTTTC

j_call: TRBJ2-7
d_call: TRBD2
v_call: TRBV18
clone_size: .
cdr3_aa: CASSPTGTSGGVRREQYF
cdr3_nt: TGTGCCAGCTCACCAACTGGGACTAGCGGGGGGGTTAGGCGCGAGCAGTACTTC

j_call: TRBJ2-3
d_call: .
v_call: TRBV30
clone_size: .
cdr3_aa: CAWSVGTGRDTQYF
cdr3_nt: TGTGCCTGGAGTGTCGGAACAGGTCGAGATACGCAGTATTTT

j_call: TRBJ1-6
d_call: TRBD1
v_call: TRBV7-9
clone_size: .
cdr3_aa: CASSSPGTVNSPLHF
cdr3_nt: TGTGCCAGCAGCTCTCCCGGGACAGTAAATTCACCCCTCCACTTT

j_call: TRBJ1-4
d_call: .
v_call: TRBV19
clone_size: .
cdr3_aa: CASERDSNEKLFF
cdr3_nt: TGTGCCAGTGAACGGGATTCGAATGAAAAACTGTTTTTT

j_call: TRBJ2-5
d_call: TRBD2
v_call: TRBV5-6
clone_size: .
cdr3_aa: CASSPGLQHTGTQYF
cdr3_nt: TGTGCCAGCAGCCCGGGACTACAGCACACCGGGACCCAGTACTTC

j_call: TRBJ2-1
d_call: TRBD2
v_call: TRBV7-3
clone_size: once
cdr3_aa: CASSLTGGAMNEQFF
cdr3_nt: TGTGCCAGCAGCTTAACCGGGGGGGCCATGAATGAGCAGTTCTTC

j_call: TRBJ1-2
d_call: .
v_call: TRBV7-2
clone_size: .
cdr3_aa: CASSLGGQFYGYTF
cdr3_nt: TGTGCCAGCAGCTTAGGAGGGCAATTCTATGGCTACACCTTC

j_call: TRBJ1-2
d_call: .
v_call: TRBV4-1
clone_size: .
cdr3_aa: CASSQVGGRGYGYTF
cdr3_nt: TGCGCCAGCAGCCAAGTGGGGGGGCGAGGCTATGGCTACACCTTC